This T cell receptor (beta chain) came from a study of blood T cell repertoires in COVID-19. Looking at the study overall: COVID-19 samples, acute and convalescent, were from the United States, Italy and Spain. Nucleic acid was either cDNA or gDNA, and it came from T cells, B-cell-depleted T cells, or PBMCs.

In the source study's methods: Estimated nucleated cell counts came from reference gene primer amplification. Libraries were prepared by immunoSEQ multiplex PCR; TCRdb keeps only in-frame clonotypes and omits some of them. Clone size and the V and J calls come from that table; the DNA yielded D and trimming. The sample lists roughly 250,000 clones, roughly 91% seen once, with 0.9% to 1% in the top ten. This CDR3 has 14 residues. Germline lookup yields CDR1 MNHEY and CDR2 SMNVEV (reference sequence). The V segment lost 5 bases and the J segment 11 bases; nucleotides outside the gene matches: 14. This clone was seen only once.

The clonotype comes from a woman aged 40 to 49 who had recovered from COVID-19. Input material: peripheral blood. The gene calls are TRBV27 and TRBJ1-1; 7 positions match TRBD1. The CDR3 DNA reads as TGTGCCAGCAGTCCGGGGACAGACGGGCGGGCTGCTTTCTTT. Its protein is CASSPGTDGRAAFF.